This entry lists 21 T cell receptor beta chains sequenced from one sample in a study of blood T cell repertoires in COVID-19. TCRdb's table, derived via immunoSEQ multiplex PCR, lists solely in-frame clones and lacks some. Of hundreds of thousands of clones in the sample, 85% to 90% are singletons; the top ten hold almost 4%. Source material: PBMCs or T cells enriched from blood (not recorded which). These TCRs come from a woman in her 30s with acute COVID-19.

The chain recombines TRBV30 with TRBJ1-3; 8 bases line up with TRBD1. V gave up 4 bases and J gave up 0 bases; unmatched junction bases: 2. Germline loops: CDR1 GTSNPN, CDR2 SVGIG (reference sequence). There are 14 residues in the CDR3. CDR3 sequence (DNA): TGTGCCTGGAATGACAGGGGCTCTGGAAACACCATATATTTT. Its protein is CAWNDRGSGNTIYF.

The chain recombines TRBV19 with TRBJ1-4; 9 bases match TRBD1. Trimming cost V 1 base and J 4 bases; bases outside gene matches: 4. The CDR3 consists of 16 residues. The germline CDR1 and CDR2 sequences are LNHDA and SQIVND (reference sequence). The CDR3 region has the DNA TGTGCCAGTAGTATAGGCCGGACAGGGGATAATGAAAAACTGTTTTTT. It translates to CASSIGRTGDNEKLFF.

The rearrangement links TRBV7-2 to TRBJ2-3; 13 bases map to TRBD2. This CDR3 spans 19 amino acids. Germline CDR1 reads SGHTA; CDR2 reads FQGNSA. Unmatched junction bases numbered 15, after V lost 5 bases and J lost 4 bases. CDR3 protein: CASSVHPGLLAGGPDTQYF. In nucleotides, the CDR3 is TGTGCCAGCAGCGTCCATCCGGGACTACTAGCGGGGGGGCCAGATACGCAGTATTTT.

The chain is built from TRBV4-2 and TRBJ1-1, with D hard to call. Trimming removed 1 base from V and 1 base from J, with 10 bases in between. Germline-derived CDR1 and CDR2 are LGHNA and YNFKEQ. The CDR3 is made up of 15 amino acids. The chain's CDR3 is CASSQVVSSNTEAFF. As DNA, the CDR3 is TGTGCCAGCAGCCAAGTTGTCAGTTCGAACACTGAAGCTTTCTTT.

This clone appeared a single time. The chain has TRBV27 and TRBJ2-1; perhaps TRBD1 as D (6 bases). V was trimmed by 4 bases and J by 2 bases, leaving 9 bases between them. The CDR3 runs to 14 residues. Germline CDR1 MNHEY, CDR2 SMNVEV (reference sequence). CDR3 DNA: TGTGCCAGCAGTTCCACAGGGACCTACAATGAGCAGTTCTTC. Translating it yields CASSSTGTYNEQFF.

The chain combines TRBV5-6 with TRBJ1-1, with TRBD1 matching 7 bases. The germline CDR1 and CDR2 sequences are SGHDT and YYEEEE. This CDR3 is 14 amino acids long. The V segment lost 4 bases and the J segment 4 bases; nucleotides outside the gene matches: 7. DNA of the CDR3: TGTGCCAGCAGCCCCGACAGGGCGCTCACTGAAGCTTTCTTT. Translating it yields CASSPDRALTEAFF.

This chain connects TRBV11-2 to TRBJ1-4; D is possibly TRBD1 (5 bases). This CDR3 spans 15 amino acids. The V and J ends lost 1 base and 7 bases respectively, with 13 bases between them. In germline, CDR1 is SGHAT, CDR2 FQNNGV. The CDR3 nucleotides are TGTGCCAGCAGCTTAGTTCCGGGGGGTAGTGAAAAACTGTTTTTT. Its translation is CASSLVPGGSEKLFF.

This clone occurred many times. The V gene is TRBV6-6, the J gene TRBJ2-7, with 12 positions matching TRBD2. V lost 6 bases, J lost 3 bases, and 12 bases stayed unmatched. In germline, CDR1 is MNHNY, CDR2 SVGAGI (reference sequence). This CDR3 is built from 17 residues. The CDR3 loop is CASSRKKTSGGGYEQYF. CDR3 coding DNA: TGTGCCAGCAGCCGAAAAAAGACTAGCGGGGGAGGCTACGAGCAGTACTTC.

This clone has a single count. V is TRBV7-2 and J is TRBJ1-2; D is ambiguous. Trimming removed 3 bases at V and 2 bases at J, with 13 bases between. The germline V gene encodes CDR1 SGHTA and CDR2 FQGNSA. The CDR3 totals 15 residues. The CDR3 loop is CASSLVEGGNYGYTF. As DNA, the CDR3 is TGTGCCAGCAGCTTGGTCGAGGGTGGGAACTATGGCTACACCTTC.

V usage is TRBV19 and J usage is TRBJ1-6, with a tentative D call TRBD1 (6 bases). Germline V gene sequence: CDR1 LNHDA, CDR2 SQIVND (reference sequence). The CDR3 runs 16 residues. With 3 bases removed from V and 9 bases from J, the gap between germline ends came to 18 bases. CDR3 sequence reads: CASSIPRGLGGSPLHF. The CDR3, as DNA: TGTGCCAGTAGTATTCCGCGGGGGCTGGGCGGTTCACCCCTCCACTTT.

Turning to this clone: No conserved phenylalanine or tryptophan ends this CDR3, so it is likely a read error. Because the CDR3's place on the DNA is in doubt, the DNA is left out and the CDR3 is given as listed by TCRdb. This chain uses TRBV30 with TRBJ2-7; the D segment call TRBD2 is taken from the table without a DNA check. The germline gives CDR1 GTSNPN, CDR2 SVGIG (reference sequence). The length of the CDR3 is 11 amino acids, counting both ends. The CDR3 spells CAWSVGGGLNI.

The genes are TRBV25-1 and TRBJ2-1; D ambiguous. Germline lookup yields CDR1 MGHDK and CDR2 SYGVNS. The CDR3 consists of 15 residues. The V gene lost 4 bases and the J gene lost 6 bases, with 16 bases spanning the gap. DNA for the CDR3: TGTGCCAGCAGTGGCAAGTGGGCCCTGGGCAATGAGCAGTTCTTC. This codes for CASSGKWALGNEQFF.

This clone was observed a handful of times. The CDR3: CASSSGTGSAGELFF. For the CDR3, the DNA is TGCGCCAGCAGCTCCGGGACAGGGAGCGCCGGGGAGCTGTTTTTT. The chain links TRBV10-1 to TRBJ2-2; 9 bases align to TRBD1. The V gene's germline CDR1 is WNHNN and CDR2 SYGVQD (reference sequence). The trim removed 6 bases at V and 6 bases at J, leaving 8 bases unmatched. CDR3 length equals 15 residues.

The rearrangement links TRBV7-9 to TRBJ2-7; 7 nucleotides agree with TRBD2. The CDR3 runs 14 residues. Losses at the gene ends were 4 bases for V and 3 bases for J; bases not matched to a gene: 6. The germline V gene has CDR1 SEHNR and CDR2 FQNEAQ (reference sequence). CDR3 loop: CASSYDPGGYEQYF. Here the CDR3 DNA reads TGTGCCAGCAGCTATGACCCGGGAGGCTACGAGCAGTACTTC.

The chain has TRBV5-1 and TRBJ2-3; possibly TRBD1 for D (5 bases). Trimming pared 4 bases from V and 1 base from J, leaving 16 bases between. CDR3 length: 16 residues. Germline V gives CDR1 SGHRS, CDR2 YFSETQ. The DNA for the CDR3 is TGCGCCAGCAGCCCCCGACAGAGTCTCCGCACAGATACGCAGTATTTT. Translation: CASSPRQSLRTDTQYF.

The rearrangement uses TRBV5-8 and TRBJ2-2; D ambiguous. The V end lost 0 bases, the J end lost 5 bases, and 5 bases lay between the germline ends. From germline, CDR1 is SGHTS and CDR2 YDEGEE. The CDR3 runs 13 residues. CDR3 sequence reads: CASSLARTGELFF. As DNA, the CDR3 is TGTGCCAGCAGCTTGGCGCGGACCGGGGAGCTGTTTTTT.

This chain links TRBV18 with TRBJ2-5; D is possibly TRBD1 (5 bases). Germline CDR1 KGHSH, CDR2 LQKENI. The CDR3 is made up of 14 amino acids. V was cut by 2 bases and J by 3 bases, with 10 bases left in between. CDR3 sequence: CASSPVQGEETQYF. CDR3 coding DNA: TGTGCCAGCTCACCAGTTCAGGGTGAAGAGACCCAGTACTTC.

The chain uses TRBV5-1 and TRBJ2-1, with 7 nucleotides matching TRBD1. The germline V gene has CDR1 SGHRS and CDR2 YFSETQ. The CDR3 loop spans 14 amino acids. V lost 5 bases and J lost 6; bases outside the gene matches: 8. The CDR3 spells CASRVDREGNEQFF. In DNA, the CDR3 is TGCGCCAGCAGAGTAGACAGGGAAGGCAATGAGCAGTTCTTC.

This chain links TRBV7-2 with TRBJ2-1; 11 bases agree with TRBD2. Germline V gene data show CDR1 as SGHTA and CDR2 as FQGNSA. The length of the CDR3 is 17 residues. V lost 5 bases to trimming and J lost 2 bases; unmatched junction nucleotides: 8. CDR3 nucleotides: TGTGCCAGCAGCCGGCAAATTAGCGGGGGGGCCTACAATGAGCAGTTCTTC. Translation: CASSRQISGGAYNEQFF.

This clone was observed a handful of times. CDR3 sequence reads: CASSSAPGTGVYGYTF. The CDR3 nucleotides read TGTGCCAGCAGCTCAGCCCCCGGGACAGGGGTATATGGCTACACCTTC. The chain recombines TRBV7-2 with TRBJ1-2, with TRBD1 identical over 10 bases. The CDR3 spans 16 residues. CDR1 and CDR2 (germline): SGHTA, FQGNSA. The ends lost 4 bases at V and 5 bases at J; junction bases unmatched: 10.

The rearrangement joins TRBV7-6 to TRBJ1-1, with D perhaps TRBD1 (5 bases). The CDR3 covers 14 residues. CDR1 and CDR2 (germline): SGHVS, FNYEAQ. Trimming removed 5 bases at V and 1 base at J, with 11 bases between. For the CDR3, the DNA is TGTGCCAGCAGCGCGGGACTGAGGAACACTGAAGCTTTCTTT. Its translation: CASSAGLRNTEAFF.